This T cell receptor (beta chain) stems from a study of metastatic and nonmetastatic thyroid tumors (dated by TCRdb to about 2020). Some background on the complete study: Repertoires were compared across peripheral blood and tumor or nodule tissue samples from malignant and benign thyroid patients. What the research found in general, with its limitations: TCR beta diversity was reported as significantly higher in malignant tumors than in benign nodules, in both blood and tumor samples.

No treatment had been received by any patient before thyroid surgery. Using T-cell receptor beta sequencing, the study looked back at clinical samples from patients collected from the early 2010s to the late 2010s. The germline V gene (reference sequence) gives CDR1 as MNHNY and CDR2 as SVGAGI. The CDR3, from cysteine to phenylalanine, totals 15 residues. Only the CDR3 region is kept as DNA, spanning 45 bases read in frame from base 1. About this clone: What this receptor recognizes is not known. Its ends do not fully match the called genes, so a read error is possible.

Libraries were made using PCR. The instrument given in TCRdb is Illumina HiSeq 4000. High-throughput sequencing was used to profile the CDR3 region of the TCR beta-chain in every patient. Turning to the authors' computational methods: The researchers built a classifier to tell apart papillary thyroid cancer patients with distant metastasis, based on CDR3 differences among clinicopathological groups. Repertoire diversity was assessed with the Shannon index, and tumor-blood repertoire similarity with the Morisita-Horn index. The public reads were reanalyzed by TCRdb: fastp trimming at Q25, MiXCR alignment, in-frame beta chains only. The V and J calls and clone size come from TCRdb's table, not from the authors' own analysis. Counted in this sample were fewer than 20,000 clones; around 23% of them appeared once. The ten largest clonotypes hold roughly 15% of the sample.

This receptor chain uses TRBV6-6 and TRBJ2-7; TRBD1 is possibly the D segment (6 matching bases). Material: adjacent normal tissue. The TCR originated in a female donor with papillary thyroid cancer or a benign thyroid nodule (not recorded which). Some clones in this sample may be carry-over from other donors' samples. The CDR3 protein is CASSYGVTGHYAQYF. The nucleotides read TGTGCCAGCAGTTACGGCGTGACAGGCCACTACGCGCAGTACTTC.